This T cell receptor (beta chain) derives from a study of T-cell reconstitution after alpha-beta-depleted transplantation in children. Unique molecular identifiers were built into the TCRbeta library. One entry per CDR3 protein results from TCRdb running MiXCR on the PCR reads. The sample shows around 400,000 distinct CDR3 sequences, 9.5% to 13% of them seen only once. This clonotype was sampled from a human donor who donated a stem cell graft to a child with acute myeloid leukemia. Source: PBMCs from the stem cell graft donor, taken from the stem cell graft.

CDR3 region: CSLWDGTNYGYTF. The DNA of the CDR3 is TGCAGCTTGTGGGACGGCACTAACTATGGCTACACCTTC. This chain connects TRBV29-1 to TRBJ1-2; D is possibly TRBD1 (5 bases). CDR1 is SQVTM, CDR2 ANQGSEA, per germline. The CDR3 is made up of 13 amino acids. V lost 8 bases and J 0 bases, leaving 13 bases between the germline ends.